This T cell receptor beta chain was sequenced during a study of a mutant IDH1 vaccine in newly diagnosed glioma. Findings of the study overall: Pseudoprogression appeared independent of alterations in top peripheral clonotypes.

V lost 4 bases, J lost 2 bases, and 18 bases lay in between. CDR1 LNHDA and CDR2 SQIVND come from the germline V gene (reference sequence). The CDR3 loop spans 16 amino acids. Time point indicated: week 47, end of study. Every vaccine dose comprised 300 ug of mutant IDH1 20-mer peptide plus topical imiquimod. This clone has only one observation. Its antigen remains unknown. Profiled with immunoSEQ multiplex PCR; TCRdb holds only in-frame clones, not every one. The repertoire holds about 94,000 clones, over 85% seen once, with roughly 0.81% in the top ten. This chain uses TRBV19 with TRBJ2-7, with a tentative D call TRBD1 (8 bases). The sequence was collected from a woman aged 50 to 60 with glioma. Sample: PBMCs, taken from a glioma patient whose treatment included an IDH1 peptide vaccine. CDR3 sequence reads: CASSREGGQAAYEQYF. CDR3 bases: TGTGCCAGTAGTAGGGAGGGGGGACAGGCCGCCTACGAGCAGTACTTC.